This TCR beta chain was identified in a study of blood T cells in healthy people across ages. The wider study: Capture by template switching was about one barcoded beta molecule per two T cells.

Through a sample-barcoded 5' primer and a J-beta primer mix, a second PCR was run for roughly 7 to 11 cycles. Template switching added a 12-random-nucleotide identifier to every cDNA molecule. From the 5' RACE reads, TCRdb called clonotypes with MiXCR, one entry per CDR3 protein. The repertoire consists of over a million distinct CDR3 sequences, with around 45% occurring once and the leading ten covering approximately 19%. The V segment lost 10 bases and the J segment 0 bases; nucleotides outside the gene matches: 10. The CDR3 covers 16 residues. CDR1 is WSHSY, CDR2 SAAADI, per germline. The source is a woman in her fifties or sixties in good health. This chain joins TRBV10-2 and TRBJ1-5; 9 bases align to TRBD1. Sequences were obtained from blood. The CDR3 loop reads CATSWTGASSNQPQHF. The DNA for the CDR3 is TGCGCCACCTCTTGGACAGGGGCCTCTAGCAATCAGCCCCAGCATTTT.